These 16 T cell receptor beta chains were sequenced from one sample in a study of OX40 agonist ivuxolimab in advanced cancers. Sequencing was performed with immunoSEQ multiplex PCR; in TCRdb, only in-frame clones are kept and a portion is missing. Here the sample spans around 20,000 clones, about 90% being singletons. The source was CD4+ or CD8+ T cells sorted from blood, collected in a trial of the OX40 agonist ivuxolimab. The receptors shown here come from an adult with an advanced solid tumor such as melanoma, head and neck, liver or kidney cancer.

The rearrangement links TRBV5-4 to TRBJ2-5; possible D gene TRBD1, 5 bases. This CDR3 region has 14 residues. Germline V gene lookup returns CDR1 SGHNT and CDR2 YYREEE (reference sequence). V dropped 0 bases and J dropped 6 bases, with 12 bases sitting between them. CDR3: CASSLDRRLKTQYF. For the CDR3, the DNA is TGTGCCAGCAGCTTGGACAGGAGACTCAAGACCCAGTACTTC. The whole variable domain, remainder taken from reference TRBV5-4 and TRBJ2-5, is ETGVTQSPTHLIKTRGQQVTLRCSSQSGHNTVSWYQQALGQGPQFIFQYYREEENGRGNFPPRFSGLQFPNYSSELNVNALELDDSALYLCASSLDRRLKTQYFGPGTRLLVL.

The chain is built from TRBV4-3 and TRBJ2-2; possible D gene TRBD2, 6 bases. The V and J ends lost 2 bases and 2 bases respectively, with 12 bases between them. Germline loops: CDR1 LGHNA, CDR2 YSLEER. This CDR3 region has 16 residues. The CDR3 sequence is CASSQFRDSNTGELFF. The CDR3 DNA sequence: TGCGCCAGCAGCCAATTCCGGGACTCCAACACCGGGGAGCTGTTTTTT.

V is TRBV9 and J is TRBJ2-1, with 10 nucleotides matching TRBD2. This CDR3 comprises 13 residues. V lost 7 bases to trimming and J lost 5 bases; unmatched junction nucleotides: 3. Germline CDR1 SGDLS, CDR2 YYNGEE. In nucleotides, the CDR3 is TGTGCCAGCCAAGCGGGAGGGGACAATGAGCAGTTCTTC. Translation gives CASQAGGDNEQFF.

The CDR3, as DNA: TGTGCCAGCAGCTCGTACCTGGGGGAGGCTAACTATGGCTACACCTTC. It translates to CASSSYLGEANYGYTF. The chain carries TRBV11-3 and TRBJ1-2; the D gene is possibly TRBD1 (5 bases). V was pared by 4 bases and J by 0 bases, with 15 bases between. The CDR3 totals 16 residues. Per the germline V gene, CDR1 is SGHNT and CDR2 is YENEEA.

The chain combines TRBV6-1 with TRBJ2-6; TRBD2 is a possible D gene (5 bases). This CDR3 spans 15 amino acids. Germline CDR1 reads MNHNS; CDR2 reads SASEGT. Deletions cut 6 bases from V and 2 bases from J, with 11 bases between. The CDR3 nucleotides are TGTGCCAGCAGGAAAACCGGGACTGGGGCCAACGTCCTGACTTTC. This translates into CASRKTGTGANVLTF.

This chain connects TRBV28 to TRBJ2-7; possibly TRBD1 or TRBD2 for D (5 bases each). The germline gives CDR1 MDHEN, CDR2 SYDVKM. V lost 3 bases and J 4 bases, leaving 13 bases between the germline ends. CDR3 length: 14 residues. The CDR3 sequence is CASSFTRGWYEQYF. In nucleotides, the CDR3 is TGTGCCAGCAGTTTTACGAGGGGATGGTACGAGCAGTACTTC.

On this clone: A junction end diverges from the germline sequence, so it may reflect a read error. V gene TRBV7-8 combines with J gene TRBJ2-6; D unclear. This CDR3 spans 17 amino acids. Germline values: CDR1 SGHVS, CDR2 FQNEAQ. The CDR3 DNA reads as TGTGCCAGCAGCAGATTACGACCCACAAAGTCGGGCCAACGTCCTGACTTC. Amino acid sequence: CASSRLRPTKSGQRPDF.

The gene calls are TRBV6-4 and TRBJ2-1, with 12 positions matching TRBD1. V shed 2 bases, J shed 6 bases, and the junction held 2 bases outside the gene matches. Germline CDR1 reads MRHNA; CDR2 reads SNTAGT. This CDR3 comprises 15 residues. In DNA form, the CDR3 reads TGTGCCAGCAGTGACGGGACAGGGGGCTTCAATGAGCAGTTCTTC. Its translation: CASSDGTGGFNEQFF.

The chain employs TRBV9 and TRBJ2-2; D unresolved. V was clipped by 3 bases and J by 4 bases, with 4 bases between them. CDR1 and CDR2 from the germline V gene are SGDLS and YYNGEE. The CDR3 runs 12 residues. CDR3 coding DNA: TGTGCCAGCAGCGAACCCACCGGGGAGCTGTTTTTT. Translating it yields CASSEPTGELFF.

The chain carries TRBV25-1 and TRBJ2-7, with 8 bases matching TRBD1. Trimming took 2 bases from V and 4 from J; bases not matched to a gene: 4. Germline assignment: CDR1 MGHDK and CDR2 SYGVNS. This CDR3 spans 14 amino acids. The CDR3 region has the DNA TGTGCCAGCAGTGAAACCGGGACAGGTTACGAGCAGTACTTC. It yields the protein CASSETGTGYEQYF.

This chain connects TRBV6-9 to TRBJ2-7, with D tentatively TRBD2 (5 bases). This CDR3 has 11 amino acids. In germline, CDR1 is MNHGY, CDR2 SVAAGI. The ends were cut back, 9 bases at V and 0 bases at J, with 6 bases in the middle. The CDR3 coding sequence is TGTGCCAGTCGGGACTCCTACGAGCAGTACTTC. This sequence encodes CASRDSYEQYF.

This chain joins TRBV5-6 and TRBJ2-7; D is unresolved. The germline gives CDR1 SGHDT, CDR2 YYEEEE. Trimming left V 0 bases short and J 7 bases short, with 11 bases between. This CDR3 is built from 13 residues. CDR3 nucleotides: TGTGCCAGCAGCTTGGACTTGGGCGTTGAGCAGTACTTC. It translates to CASSLDLGVEQYF.

This clone was counted once. A read error is the likely source, as a far larger clone sits one nucleotide away. V usage is TRBV5-4 and J usage is TRBJ2-1, with TRBD2 identical over 9 bases. V shed 4 bases and J 8 bases; nucleotides not matched to a gene: 4. The CDR3 sequence is 13 residues long. CDR1 and CDR2 from the germline V gene are SGHNT and YYREEE (reference sequence). Here the CDR3 reads CASSHRTSDEQFF. CDR3 in DNA: TGTGCCAGCAGCCATAGGACTAGCGATGAGCAGTTCTTC.

The V call is TRBV4-1, the J call TRBJ2-5; TRBD1 or TRBD2 may be the D gene (6 bases each). The ends were cut back, 1 base at V and 2 bases at J, with 11 bases in the middle. This CDR3 is built from 15 residues. Germline CDR1 and CDR2: MGHRA and YSYEKL. The CDR3 loop reads CASSQGRGQQETQYF. CDR3 DNA: TGCGCCAGCAGCCAAGGGAGGGGACAACAAGAGACCCAGTACTTC.

V usage is TRBV5-4 and J usage is TRBJ2-3; possibly TRBD2 for D (6 bases). Trimming stripped 4 bases from V and 4 bases from J, with 13 bases between. CDR1 is SGHNT and CDR2 is YYREEE in the germline V gene (reference sequence). This CDR3 has 14 residues. CDR3 sequence (DNA): TGTGCCAGCAGCCCCTGGGAGGCCCCAGATACGCAGTATTTT. Amino acid sequence: CASSPWEAPDTQYF. Filled out from reference TRBV5-4 and TRBJ2-3, the complete variable domain reads ETGVTQSPTHLIKTRGQQVTLRCSSQSGHNTVSWYQQALGQGPQFIFQYYREEENGRGNFPPRFSGLQFPNYSSELNVNALELDDSALYLCASSPWEAPDTQYFGPGTRLTVL.

The chain recombines TRBV11-3 with TRBJ2-7; the D is unclear. CDR1 and CDR2 from the germline V gene are SGHNT and YENEEA. Deletions cut 3 bases from V and 3 bases from J, with 12 bases between. CDR3 length: 14 amino acids. The CDR3 loop reads CASSFGGNLYEQYF. CDR3 nucleotide sequence: TGTGCCAGCAGCTTTGGTGGGAACCTCTACGAGCAGTACTTC.